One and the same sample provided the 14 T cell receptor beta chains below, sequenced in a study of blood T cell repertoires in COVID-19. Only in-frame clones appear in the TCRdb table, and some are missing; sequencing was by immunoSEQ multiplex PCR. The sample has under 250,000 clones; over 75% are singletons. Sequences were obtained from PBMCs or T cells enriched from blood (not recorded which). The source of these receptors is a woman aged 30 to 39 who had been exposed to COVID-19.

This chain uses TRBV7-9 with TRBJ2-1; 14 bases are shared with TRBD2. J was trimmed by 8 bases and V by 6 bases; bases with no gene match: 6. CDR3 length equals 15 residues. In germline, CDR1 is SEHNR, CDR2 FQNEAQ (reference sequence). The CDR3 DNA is TGTGCCAGCAGACTTGGGACTAGCGGGAGCGATGAGCAGTTCTTC. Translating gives CASRLGTSGSDEQFF.

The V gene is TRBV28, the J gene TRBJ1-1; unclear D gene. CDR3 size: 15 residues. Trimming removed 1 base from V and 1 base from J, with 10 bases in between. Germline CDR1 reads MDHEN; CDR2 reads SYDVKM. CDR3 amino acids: CASSLFVQRNTEAFF. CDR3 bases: TGTGCCAGCAGTTTATTTGTACAGAGGAACACTGAAGCTTTCTTT.

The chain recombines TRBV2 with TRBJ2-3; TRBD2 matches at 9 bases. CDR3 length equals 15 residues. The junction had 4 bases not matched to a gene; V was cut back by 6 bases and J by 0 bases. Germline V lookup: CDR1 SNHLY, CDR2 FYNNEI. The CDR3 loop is CASRAGTSSTDTQYF. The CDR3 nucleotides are TGTGCCAGCAGGGCCGGGACTAGCAGCACAGATACGCAGTATTTT.

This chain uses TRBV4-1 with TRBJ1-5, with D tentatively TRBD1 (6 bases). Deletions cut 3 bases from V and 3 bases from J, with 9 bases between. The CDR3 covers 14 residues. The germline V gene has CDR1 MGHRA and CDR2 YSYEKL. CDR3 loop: CASSQTGLNQPQHF. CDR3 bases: TGCGCCAGCAGCCAGACAGGCCTCAATCAGCCCCAGCATTTT.

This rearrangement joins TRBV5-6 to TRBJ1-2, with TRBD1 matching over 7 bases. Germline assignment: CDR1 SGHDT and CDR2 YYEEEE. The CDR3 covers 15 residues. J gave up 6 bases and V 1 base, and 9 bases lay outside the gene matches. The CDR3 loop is CASSLSMTGRNGYTF. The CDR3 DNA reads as TGTGCCAGCAGCTTGTCAATGACAGGGCGGAATGGCTACACCTTC. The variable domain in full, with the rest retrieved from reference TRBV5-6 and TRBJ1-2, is DAGVTQSPTHLIKTRGQQVTLRCSPKSGHDTVSWYQQALGQGPQFIFQYYEEEERQRGNFPDRFSGHQFPNYSSELNVNALLLGDSALYLCASSLSMTGRNGYTFGSGTRLTVV.

The CDR3 loop is CASSRTGLLNEQYF. Written as DNA, the CDR3 is TGTGCCAGCAGTAGAACGGGACTCCTAAACGAGCAGTACTTC. The chain carries TRBV2 and TRBJ2-7, with a tentative D call TRBD2 (6 bases). The CDR3 totals 14 residues. V gave up 5 bases and J gave up 5 bases, with 16 bases separating them. Germline loops: CDR1 SNHLY, CDR2 FYNNEI.

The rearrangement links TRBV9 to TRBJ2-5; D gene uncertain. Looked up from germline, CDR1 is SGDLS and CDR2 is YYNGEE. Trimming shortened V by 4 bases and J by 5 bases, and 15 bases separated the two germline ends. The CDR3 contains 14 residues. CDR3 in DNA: TGTGCCAGCAGCCCCGGGTTGGGTAAGGAGACCCAGTACTTC. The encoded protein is CASSPGLGKETQYF. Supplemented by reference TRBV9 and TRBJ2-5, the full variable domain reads DSGVTQTPKHLITATGQRVTLRCSPRSGDLSVYWYQQSLDQGLQFLIQYYNGEERAKGNILERFSAQQFPDLHSELNLSSLELGDSALYFCASSPGLGKETQYFGPGTRLLVL.

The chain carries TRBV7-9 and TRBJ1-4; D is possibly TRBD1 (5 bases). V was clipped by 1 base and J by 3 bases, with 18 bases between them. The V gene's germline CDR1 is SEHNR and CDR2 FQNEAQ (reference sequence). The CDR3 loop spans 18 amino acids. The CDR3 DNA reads TGTGCCAGCAGCTTAGGGCAAAGTAGGGGAACAGCTAATGAAAAACTGTTTTTT. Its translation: CASSLGQSRGTANEKLFF. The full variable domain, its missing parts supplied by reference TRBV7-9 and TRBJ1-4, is DTGVSQNPRHKITKRGQNVTFRCDPISEHNRLYWYRQTLGQGPEFLTYFQNEAQLEKSRLLSDRFSAERPKGSFSTLEIQRTEQGDSAMYLCASSLGQSRGTANEKLFFGSGTQLSVL.

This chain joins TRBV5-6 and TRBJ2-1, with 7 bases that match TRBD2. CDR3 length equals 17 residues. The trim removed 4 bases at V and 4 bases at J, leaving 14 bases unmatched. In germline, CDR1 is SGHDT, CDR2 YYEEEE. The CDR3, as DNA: TGTGCCAGCAGCCTCAACAAGCGGGGTTTTATGTACAATGAGCAGTTCTTC. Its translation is CASSLNKRGFMYNEQFF.

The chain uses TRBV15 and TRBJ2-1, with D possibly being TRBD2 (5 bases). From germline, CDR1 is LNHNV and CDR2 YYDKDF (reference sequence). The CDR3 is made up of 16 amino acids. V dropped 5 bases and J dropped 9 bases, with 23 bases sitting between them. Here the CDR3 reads CATSGLDSITLVEQFF. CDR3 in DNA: TGTGCCACCAGCGGACTGGACTCAATCACTTTGGTTGAGCAGTTCTTC.

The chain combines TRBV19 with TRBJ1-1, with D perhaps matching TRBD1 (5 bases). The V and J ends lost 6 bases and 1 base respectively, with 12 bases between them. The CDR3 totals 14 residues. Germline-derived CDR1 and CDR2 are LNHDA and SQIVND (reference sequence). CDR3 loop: CASRTTDRNTEAFF. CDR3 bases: TGTGCCAGTAGAACAACCGACAGGAACACTGAAGCTTTCTTT.

The CDR3: CASSQQAVSYNEQFF. CDR3 sequence (DNA): TGTGCCAGCAGCCAACAGGCTGTCTCCTACAATGAGCAGTTCTTC. The chain employs TRBV3-1 (or the pseudogene TRBV3-2) and TRBJ2-1; D gene unclear. The germline V gene encodes CDR1 LGHDT and CDR2 YNNKEL (reference sequence). The V end lost 2 bases, the J end lost 0 bases, and 8 bases lay between the germline ends. The CDR3 spans 15 residues.

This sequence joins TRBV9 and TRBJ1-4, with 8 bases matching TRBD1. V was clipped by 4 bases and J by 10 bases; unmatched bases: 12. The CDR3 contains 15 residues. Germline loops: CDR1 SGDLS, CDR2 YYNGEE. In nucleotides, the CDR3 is TGTGCCAGCAGCTTAGGACAGGGTAGTGGAGGAAAACTGTTTTTT. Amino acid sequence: CASSLGQGSGGKLFF.

The CDR3 DNA follows: TGTGCCGGAATGGACATGGGAGAGACCCAGTACTTC. Its protein product is CAGMDMGETQYF. The chain combines TRBV2 with TRBJ2-5; D is possibly TRBD1 (5 bases). With 11 bases removed from V and 4 bases from J, the gap between germline ends came to 14 bases. Germline loops: CDR1 SNHLY, CDR2 FYNNEI. This CDR3 comprises 12 residues.